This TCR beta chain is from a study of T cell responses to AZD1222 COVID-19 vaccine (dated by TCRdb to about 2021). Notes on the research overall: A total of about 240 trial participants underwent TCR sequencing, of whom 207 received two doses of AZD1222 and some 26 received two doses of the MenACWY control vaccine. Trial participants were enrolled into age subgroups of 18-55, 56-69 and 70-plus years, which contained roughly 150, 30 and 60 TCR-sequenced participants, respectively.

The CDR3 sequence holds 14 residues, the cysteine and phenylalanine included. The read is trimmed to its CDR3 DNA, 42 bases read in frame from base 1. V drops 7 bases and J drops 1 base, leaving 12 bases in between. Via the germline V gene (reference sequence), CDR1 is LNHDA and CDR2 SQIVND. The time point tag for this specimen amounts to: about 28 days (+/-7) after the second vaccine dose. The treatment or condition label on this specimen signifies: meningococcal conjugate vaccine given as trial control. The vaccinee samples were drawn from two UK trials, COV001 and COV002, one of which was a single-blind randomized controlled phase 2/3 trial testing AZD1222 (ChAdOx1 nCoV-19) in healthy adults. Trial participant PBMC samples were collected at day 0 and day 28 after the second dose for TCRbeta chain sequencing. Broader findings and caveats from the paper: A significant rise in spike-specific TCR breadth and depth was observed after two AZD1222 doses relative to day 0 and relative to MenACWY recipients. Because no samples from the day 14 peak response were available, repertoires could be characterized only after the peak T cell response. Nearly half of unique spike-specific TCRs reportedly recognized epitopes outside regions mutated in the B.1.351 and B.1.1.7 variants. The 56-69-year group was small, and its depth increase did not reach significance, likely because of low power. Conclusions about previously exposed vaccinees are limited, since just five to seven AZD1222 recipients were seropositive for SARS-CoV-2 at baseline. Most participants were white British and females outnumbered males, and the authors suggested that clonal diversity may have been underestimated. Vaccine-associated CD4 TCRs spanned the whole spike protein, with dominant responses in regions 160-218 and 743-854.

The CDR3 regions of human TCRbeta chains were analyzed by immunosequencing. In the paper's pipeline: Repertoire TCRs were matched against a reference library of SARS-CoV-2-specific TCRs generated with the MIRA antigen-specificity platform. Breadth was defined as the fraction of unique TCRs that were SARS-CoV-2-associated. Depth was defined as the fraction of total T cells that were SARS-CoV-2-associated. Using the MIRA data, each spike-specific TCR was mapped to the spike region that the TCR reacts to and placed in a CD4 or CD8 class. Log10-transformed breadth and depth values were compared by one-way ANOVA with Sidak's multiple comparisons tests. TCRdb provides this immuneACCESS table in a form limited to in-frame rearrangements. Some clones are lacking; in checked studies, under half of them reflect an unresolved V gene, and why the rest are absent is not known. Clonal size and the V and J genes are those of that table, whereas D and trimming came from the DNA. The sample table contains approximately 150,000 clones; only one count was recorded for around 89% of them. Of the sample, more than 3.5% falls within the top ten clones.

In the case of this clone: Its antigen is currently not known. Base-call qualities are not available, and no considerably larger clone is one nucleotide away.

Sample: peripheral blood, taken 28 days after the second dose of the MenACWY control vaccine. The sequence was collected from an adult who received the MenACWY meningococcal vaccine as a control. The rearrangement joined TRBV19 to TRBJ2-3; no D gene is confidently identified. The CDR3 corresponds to CASTRGPGTDTQYF. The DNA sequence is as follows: TGTGCCAGTACCCGAGGTCCAGGCACAGATACGCAGTATTTT.